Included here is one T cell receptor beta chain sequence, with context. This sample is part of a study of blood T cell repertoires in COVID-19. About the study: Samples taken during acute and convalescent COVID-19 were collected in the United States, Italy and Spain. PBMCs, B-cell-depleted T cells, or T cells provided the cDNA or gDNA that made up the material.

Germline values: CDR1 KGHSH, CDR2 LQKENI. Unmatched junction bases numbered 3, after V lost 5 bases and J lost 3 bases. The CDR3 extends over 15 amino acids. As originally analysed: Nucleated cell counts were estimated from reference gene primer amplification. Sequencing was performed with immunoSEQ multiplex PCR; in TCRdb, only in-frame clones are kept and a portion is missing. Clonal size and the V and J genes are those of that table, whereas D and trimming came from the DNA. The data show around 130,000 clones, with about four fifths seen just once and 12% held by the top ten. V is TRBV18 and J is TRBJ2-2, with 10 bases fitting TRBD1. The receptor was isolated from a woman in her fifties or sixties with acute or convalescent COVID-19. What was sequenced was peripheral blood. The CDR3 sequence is CASSAGQGYTGELFF. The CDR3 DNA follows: TGTGCCAGCTCAGCGGGACAGGGGTACACCGGGGAGCTGTTTTTT.